This T cell receptor (beta chain) was profiled in a study of blood T cell repertoires in COVID-19. Study-wide background: COVID-19 samples, acute and convalescent, were from the United States, Italy and Spain. The cDNA or gDNA used as material had been derived from T cells, B-cell-depleted T cells, or PBMCs.

This clone was recorded only once. Living in 24 US areas, the participants were between roughly 18 and 90 years of age. Cohort placement rested on clinical history that participants reported themselves. Germline V CDR1 and CDR2: LGHNA, YNFKEQ. With 3 bases removed from V and 2 bases from J, the gap between germline ends came to 16 bases. CDR3 length: 16 residues. Sequenced by immunoSEQ multiplex PCR; TCRdb stores in-frame clones only, minus some. The data show approximately 210,000 clones, about 84% seen once. This clonotype originated in a man aged 30 to 45 with acute COVID-19. What was sequenced was PBMCs or T cells enriched from blood (not recorded which). The rearrangement joins TRBV4-2 to TRBJ1-2, with D perhaps TRBD1 (6 bases). CDR3 coding DNA: TGTGCCAGCAGCCACCCCGTTGGGCAGGGGAACTATGGCTACACCTTC. Translating it yields CASSHPVGQGNYGYTF.